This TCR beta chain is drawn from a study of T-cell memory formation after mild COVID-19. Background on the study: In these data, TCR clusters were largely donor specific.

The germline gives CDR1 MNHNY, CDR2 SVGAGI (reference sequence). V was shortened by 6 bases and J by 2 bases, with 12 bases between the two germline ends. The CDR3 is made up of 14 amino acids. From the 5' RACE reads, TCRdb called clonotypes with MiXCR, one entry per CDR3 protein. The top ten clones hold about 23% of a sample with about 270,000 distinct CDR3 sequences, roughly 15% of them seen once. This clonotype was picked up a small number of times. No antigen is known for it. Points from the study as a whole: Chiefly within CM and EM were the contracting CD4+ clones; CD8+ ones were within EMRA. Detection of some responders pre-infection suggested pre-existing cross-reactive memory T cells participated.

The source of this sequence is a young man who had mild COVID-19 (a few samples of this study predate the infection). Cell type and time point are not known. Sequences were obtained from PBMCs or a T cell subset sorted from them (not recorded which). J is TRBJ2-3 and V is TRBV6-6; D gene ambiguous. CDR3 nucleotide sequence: TGTGCCAGCAGGCCATGGAGAGACACAGATACGCAGTATTTT. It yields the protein CASRPWRDTDTQYF.